This T cell receptor beta chain was observed in a study of radiation and T cells in renal cell carcinoma. The CDR3 consists of 14 residues. The germline V gene has CDR1 SGHTA and CDR2 FQGNSA. V gave up 3 bases and J gave up 7 bases, with 16 bases separating them. Treatment described: 15 Gy SBRT to primary tumor, nephrectomy 4 weeks later. General study findings and limits: Top tumor clonotypes rose in blood 2 weeks post-radiation, then contracted. Irradiated tumors held more dominant CDR3 motifs than control tumors.

The method was immunoSEQ multiplex PCR; TCRdb's version includes in-frame clones alone and lacks a portion of them. This table has roughly 9,000 clones, around 63% appearing once. Regarding this clone: Its matching antigen is unknown.

This chain links TRBV7-2 with TRBJ2-7; D not certain. This TCR came from a woman between 45 and 60 years old with renal cell carcinoma. Material: tumor tissue, obtained from a patient whose treatment included radiotherapy and nephrectomy. DNA of the CDR3: TGTGCCAGCAGCTTGATCGCTAGGGCGGAAGAGCAGTACTTC. Its translation is CASSLIARAEEQYF.